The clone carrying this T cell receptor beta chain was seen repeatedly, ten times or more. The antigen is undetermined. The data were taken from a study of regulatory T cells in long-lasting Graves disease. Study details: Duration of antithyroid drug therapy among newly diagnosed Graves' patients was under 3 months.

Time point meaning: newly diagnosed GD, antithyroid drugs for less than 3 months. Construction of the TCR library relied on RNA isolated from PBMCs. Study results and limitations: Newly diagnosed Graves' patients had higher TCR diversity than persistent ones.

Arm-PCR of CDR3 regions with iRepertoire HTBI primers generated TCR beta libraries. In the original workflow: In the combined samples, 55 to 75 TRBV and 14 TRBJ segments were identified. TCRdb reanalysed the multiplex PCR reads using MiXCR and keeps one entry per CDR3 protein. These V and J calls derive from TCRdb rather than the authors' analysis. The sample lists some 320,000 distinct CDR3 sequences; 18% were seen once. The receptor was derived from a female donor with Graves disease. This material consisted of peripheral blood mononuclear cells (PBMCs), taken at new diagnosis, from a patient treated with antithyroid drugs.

The CDR3 reads CASSNRPTDTQYF. The CDR3 region has the DNA TGTGCCAGCAGTAATAGACCCACAGATACGCAGTATTTT. V and J are TRBV2 and TRBJ2-3; no clear D. Per germline, CDR1 SNHLY and CDR2 FYNNEI. Trimming removed 5 bases from V and 2 bases from J, with 8 bases in between. This CDR3 comprises 13 residues.